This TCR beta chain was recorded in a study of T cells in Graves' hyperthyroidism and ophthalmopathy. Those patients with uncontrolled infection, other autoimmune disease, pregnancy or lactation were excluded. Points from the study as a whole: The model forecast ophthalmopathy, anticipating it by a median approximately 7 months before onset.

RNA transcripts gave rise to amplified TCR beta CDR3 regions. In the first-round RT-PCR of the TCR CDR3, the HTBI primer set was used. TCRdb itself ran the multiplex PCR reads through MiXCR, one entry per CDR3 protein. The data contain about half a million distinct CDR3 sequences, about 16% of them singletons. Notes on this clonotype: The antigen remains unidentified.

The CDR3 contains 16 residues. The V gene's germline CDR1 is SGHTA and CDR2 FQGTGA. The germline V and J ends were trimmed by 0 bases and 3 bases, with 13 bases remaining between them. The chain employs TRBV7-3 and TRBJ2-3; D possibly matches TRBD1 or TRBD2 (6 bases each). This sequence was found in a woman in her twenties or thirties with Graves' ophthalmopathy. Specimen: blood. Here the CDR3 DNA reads TGTGCCAGCAGCTTAACAAATACAGGGAGGACAGATACGCAGTATTTT. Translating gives CASSLTNTGRTDTQYF.